This T cell receptor beta chain was observed in a study of OX40 agonist ivuxolimab in advanced cancers. Study as a whole: Across the patients, intravenous ivuxolimab was delivered every 2 weeks at 0.01 to 10 mg/kg.

The assay was immunoSEQ multiplex PCR, and TCRdb's table has in-frame clones only and misses some. Of some 13,000 clones in the sample, approximately 93% are singletons; the top ten hold 20% to 25%. The CDR3 covers 15 residues. With 4 bases removed from V and 0 bases from J, the gap between germline ends came to 10 bases. Germline CDR1 is SEHNR and CDR2 is FQNEAQ (reference sequence). The chain carries TRBV7-9 and TRBJ2-4; D unclear. This clonotype was obtained from an adult with an advanced solid tumor such as melanoma, head and neck, liver or kidney cancer. The sample was CD4+ or CD8+ T cells sorted from blood, taken in a trial of the OX40 agonist ivuxolimab. The CDR3 DNA reads as TGTGCCAGCAGCTCTGACTTACTAGCCAAAAACATTCAGTACTTC. It translates to CASSSDLLAKNIQYF. The full variable domain, rest sourced from reference TRBV7-9 and TRBJ2-4, is DTGVSQNPRHKITKRGQNVTFRCDPISEHNRLYWYRQTLGQGPEFLTYFQNEAQLEKSRLLSDRFSAERPKGSFSTLEIQRTEQGDSAMYLCASSSDLLAKNIQYFGAGTRLSVL.